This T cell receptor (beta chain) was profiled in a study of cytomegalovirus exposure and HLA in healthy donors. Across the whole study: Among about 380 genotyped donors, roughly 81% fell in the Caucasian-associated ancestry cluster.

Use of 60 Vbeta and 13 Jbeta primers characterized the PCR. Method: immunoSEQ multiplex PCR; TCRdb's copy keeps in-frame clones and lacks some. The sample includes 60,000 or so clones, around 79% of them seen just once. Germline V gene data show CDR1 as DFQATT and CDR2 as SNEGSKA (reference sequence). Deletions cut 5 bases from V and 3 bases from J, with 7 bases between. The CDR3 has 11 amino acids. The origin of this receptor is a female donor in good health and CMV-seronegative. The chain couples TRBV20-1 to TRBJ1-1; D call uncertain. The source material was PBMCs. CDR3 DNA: TGCAGTGCTGAACACCACACTGAAGCTTTCTTT. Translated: CSAEHHTEAFF.